Here is one T cell receptor beta chain with its context. Its antigen is not known. The source of the sample is a study of CD4+ T cells in melanoma. Broader study findings: CD8+ T cell, macrophage and B cell function reportedly correlated with neoantigen-specific CD4+ T cells. Diverse differentiation states were reported for melanoma neoantigen-specific CD4+ T cells.

Sequencing was performed with immunoSEQ multiplex PCR; in TCRdb, only in-frame clones are kept and a portion is missing. Here the sample spans some 15,000 clones, approximately 57% being singletons. The V end was cut by 4 bases, the J end by 3 bases, with 10 bases between. The length of the CDR3 is 13 residues. Germline CDR1 and CDR2: SNHLY and FYNNEI. Sequencing was done on a sample of cells from a culture (not recorded whether cultured in vitro). This chain uses TRBV2 with TRBJ2-7; possibly TRBD1 or TRBD2 for D (5 bases each). The origin of this receptor is a human donor with melanoma. The CDR3 reads CASSGGPLYEQYF. DNA for the CDR3: TGTGCCAGCAGTGGGGGACCCCTCTACGAGCAGTACTTC.